The source of this TCR beta chain is a study of monozygotic twins with inflammatory bowel disease. The team made cDNA by running eight separate reactions for each sample. TCRdb re-called the 5' RACE reads; one entry per CDR3 protein, DNA not given. This sample's table reports fewer than 350,000 distinct CDR3 sequences. The receptor was derived from a human donor with ulcerative colitis or Crohn's disease, or a healthy co-twin of an affected twin (not recorded which). The sequencing sample was made of blood.

The CDR3 reads CASSLGRGSSTDTQYF. The rearrangement links TRBV5-1 to TRBJ2-3; the TCRdb D gene call, TRBD1, has no DNA to confirm it. Germline values: CDR1 SGHRS, CDR2 YFSETQ. The CDR3 loop spans 16 amino acids.